This T cell receptor (beta chain) is from a study of blood T cell repertoires in COVID-19 (dated by TCRdb to about 2020). Background on the whole study: Samples covering the acute and convalescent phases of COVID-19 were provided by collaborators in the United States, Italy and Spain. The prospective study material was composed of cDNA or gDNA derived from T cells, B-cell-depleted T cells, or PBMCs. Subjects who had been exposed to COVID-19, were actively infected with it, or had recovered from it provided the deeply sampled blood TCRbeta repertoires that made up the dataset. A freely available public database, intended as a resource for researchers studying the immune response to SARS-CoV-2, is where the repertoires were released. The samples were drawn from two sources: the first 160 participants of the ongoing ImmuneRACE study, and 1,000 to 1,500 subjects contributed by 6 global collaborators. Sample metadata almost always included a de-identified subject ID, COVID-19 status, age in years and sex. Where available, HLA class I and class II types were obtained from metadata supplied by the sample provider rather than from assay-based typing.

Study-wide conclusions, independent of this receptor: How much clinical and demographic metadata was included differed by source and by participant, and the metadata was provided uncurated.

The collaborating institutions used their own protocols to collect whole blood in K2EDTA tubes. For TCRbeta analysis, collaborators shipped samples as frozen whole blood, isolated PBMCs, or DNA extracted from either of those sample types. TCRbeta CDR3 regions were amplified from genomic DNA using the immunoSEQ Assay, a bias-controlled multiplex PCR. The authors processed their data as follows. Nucleated cell counts per sample were estimated from amplification of reference gene primers within the assay. Sequence reads were collapsed and filtered to measure the absolute abundance of every unique TCRbeta CDR3 rearrangement. For each sample, productive Simpson clonality was calculated by taking the square root of Simpson's diversity index across productive rearrangements. Held by TCRdb, this immuneACCESS table contains in-frame sequences only and omits some clones. Under half of the omission traces to an unresolved V gene where checked; the cause of the rest is unknown. Clone size and V and J calls were adopted from that table, with D and trimming inferred from the DNA. The sample contains approximately 140,000 clones, around 83% of them found a single time. The ten largest clones capture around 8.5% of the sample.

In regard to this clone: The antigen it recognizes is unknown. No base quality values were provided; no much bigger clone lies one nucleotide off.

CDR1 SQVTM and CDR2 ANQGSEA are derived from the germline V gene. V and J are truncated by 4 bases and 4 bases respectively, leaving an intervening sequence of 14 bases. Counted from cysteine to phenylalanine, this CDR3 has 14 amino acids. Only CDR3 DNA remains: 42 bases, in frame from the first base. The chain is made from TRBV29-1 and TRBJ2-1, with a weak D call of TRBD2 (5 bases match). The sequence was collected from a woman aged 60-75 years with acute or convalescent COVID-19. Specimen: peripheral blood. The DNA sequence reads TGCAGCGTTGTGTTTGGACTGGGTTACAATGAGCAGTTCTTC. Its translation reads: CSVVFGLGYNEQFF.